Listed below are T cell receptor beta chains from one sample, sequenced in a study of identical twins. MiXCR was run by TCRdb on the 5' RACE reads, yielding one entry per CDR3 protein. The table records under 250,000 distinct CDR3 sequences, around 7.6% of them present only once. The sample was also reused in another study, on yellow fever vaccine responses in identical twins.

The material sequenced was CD8+ T cells sorted from blood. The receptors were sampled from a woman aged 18-29 years in good health. The CDR3 runs from the conserved cysteine through the conserved F or W. A D gene is named only where the DNA matches it firmly. Size is stated for part of the rows, as once, few or many counts, or as a class when the clone is expanded.

v_gene	j_gene	d_gene	abundance	CDR3nt	CDR3aa
TRBV6-5	TRBJ2-7	NA	few	TGTGCCAGCAGTTTAACCACGGGCAGGGCCGGGTACGAGCAGTACTTC	CASSLTTGRAGYEQYF
TRBV5-6	TRBJ2-5	TRBD2	many	TGTGCCAGCAGCACCCGGACTAGCGGAAATATGATGACCCAGTACTTC	CASSTRTSGNMMTQYF
TRBV4-1	TRBJ2-1	NA	many	TGCGCCAGCAGCCAAGATTCAGGCGGGGATTACAATGAGCAGTTCTTC	CASSQDSGGDYNEQFF
TRBV28	TRBJ2-5	TRBD2	few	TGTGCCAGCAGCCCAAGGACTAGCGGGGGTCACCAAGAGACCCAGTACTTC	CASSPRTSGGHQETQYF
TRBV29-1	TRBJ2-5	TRBD2	many	TGCAGCGTGGATGGGACTAGCGTGAAACAAGAGACCCAGTACTTC	CSVDGTSVKQETQYF
TRBV14	TRBJ2-2	TRBD1	few	TGTGCCAGCAGCCAATTTAGACAGGGTGACGGGGAGCTGTTTTTT	CASSQFRQGDGELFF
TRBV27	TRBJ2-1	TRBD2	NA	TGTGCCAGCAGTCCCCTTCGAACCGGGACTAGCGGGAGGACGGGGAATGAGCAGTTCTTC	CASSPLRTGTSGRTGNEQFF
TRBV20-1	TRBJ2-3	NA	NA	TGCAGTGCCCAAGCGCCAGATACGCAGTATTTT	CSAQAPDTQYF
TRBV5-5	TRBJ2-1	NA	few	TGTGCCTCCGCGGGGTTCTCCTACAATGAGCAGTTCTTC	CASAGFSYNEQFF
TRBV5-6	TRBJ2-1	NA	few	TGTGCCAGCAGAATTCAGCGGAATGAGCAGTTCTTC	CASRIQRNEQFF
TRBV4-1	TRBJ2-5	TRBD2	few	TGCGCCAGCAGCTATCGACTAGCGGGAGAAAGAGAGACCCAGTACTTC	CASSYRLAGERETQYF
TRBV27	TRBJ1-6	NA	NA	TGTGCCAGCAGCTTTTCTAGGGGATCACCCCTCCACTTT	CASSFSRGSPLHF
TRBV4-1	TRBJ2-1	TRBD2	NA	TGCGCCAGCAGCCAAAGGGCGGGAGGGGTAAATGAGCAGTTCTTC	CASSQRAGGVNEQFF
TRBV20-1	TRBJ2-5	NA	many	TGCAGTGCTAGGACGGAGACCCAGTACTTC	CSARTETQYF
TRBV3-1	TRBJ1-2	NA	many	TGTGCCAGCAGCCAAGTCCCAGGGAGCTACTATGGCTACACCTTC	CASSQVPGSYYGYTF
TRBV9	TRBJ2-7	TRBD1	NA	TGTGCCAGCAGCCCCTCAGCAGGGGGCGAGCAGTACTTC	CASSPSAGGEQYF
TRBV2	TRBJ1-1	NA	many	TGTGCCAGCCGTACGGGCCACGCCACTGAAGCTTTCTTT	CASRTGHATEAFF
TRBV29-1	TRBJ2-5	NA	many	TGCAGCGTTTTGCTGTGGGGTCGGGAGACCCAGTACTTC	CSVLLWGRETQYF
TRBV28	TRBJ1-5	NA	many	TGTGCCAGCAAAGGCCGGGGATTCACTCAGCCCCAGCATTTT	CASKGRGFTQPQHF
TRBV3-1	TRBJ2-1	TRBD2	many	TGTGCCAGCAGCCAAGTAACTAGCGGGAGCGATGAGCAGTTCTTC	CASSQVTSGSDEQFF
TRBV6-2/TRBV6-3	TRBJ2-5	NA	NA	TGTGCCATCCACCCCGGGACATATCAAGAGACCCAGTACTTC	CAIHPGTYQETQYF
TRBV28	TRBJ2-3	NA	NA	TGTGCCAGCGCAGGGGGGCAGGAGAGCACAGATACGCAGTATTTT	CASAGGQESTDTQYF
TRBV6-5	TRBJ2-3	NA	NA	TGTGCCAGCAGTTATGGAGGGAGGACAGCTTCTAGCACAGATACGCAGTATTTT	CASSYGGRTASSTDTQYF
TRBV2	TRBJ2-1	NA	many	TGTGCCAGCAGTCTGGAGGGCTACAATGAGCAGTTCTTC	CASSLEGYNEQFF
TRBV19	TRBJ2-7	TRBD2	NA	TGTGCCAGTAGTATGCGGACTAGCGGCCCCTACGAGCAGTACTTC	CASSMRTSGPYEQYF
TRBV29-1	TRBJ2-1	NA	NA	TGCAGCGTTGGGGCAGAGCGCAATGAGCAGTTCTTC	CSVGAERNEQFF